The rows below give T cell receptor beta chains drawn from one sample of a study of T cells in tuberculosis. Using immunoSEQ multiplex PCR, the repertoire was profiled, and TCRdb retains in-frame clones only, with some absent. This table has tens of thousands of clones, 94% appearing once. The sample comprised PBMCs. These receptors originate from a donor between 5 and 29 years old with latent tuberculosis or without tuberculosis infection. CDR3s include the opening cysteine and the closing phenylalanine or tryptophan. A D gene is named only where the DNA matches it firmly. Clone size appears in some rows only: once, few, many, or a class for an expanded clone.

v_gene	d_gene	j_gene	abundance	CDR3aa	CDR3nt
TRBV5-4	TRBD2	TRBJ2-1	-	CASSWTSANEQFF	TGTGCCAGCAGCTGGACTAGCGCCAATGAGCAGTTCTTC
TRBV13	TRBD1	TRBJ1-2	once	CASSSGQGGYTF	TGTGCCAGCAGCTCCGGACAGGGTGGCTACACCTTC
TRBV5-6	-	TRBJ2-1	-	CASSYPWGSGNEQFF	TGTGCCAGCAGCTACCCCTGGGGTAGCGGCAATGAGCAGTTCTTC
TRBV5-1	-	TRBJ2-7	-	CASSLSGTSYEQYF	TGCGCCAGCAGCTTGTCAGGCACCTCCTACGAGCAGTACTTC
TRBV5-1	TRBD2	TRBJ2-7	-	CASSGRLAGVYEQYF	TGCGCCAGCAGCGGCAGACTAGCGGGAGTCTACGAGCAGTACTTC
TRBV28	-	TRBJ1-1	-	CASSQKGRGTEAFF	TGTGCCAGCAGTCAAAAAGGTAGGGGCACTGAAGCTTTCTTT
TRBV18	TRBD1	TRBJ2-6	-	CASSPSGGSGANVLTF	TGTGCCAGCTCACCATCAGGGGGTTCTGGGGCCAACGTCCTGACTTTC
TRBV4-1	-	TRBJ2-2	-	CASSQDPMSNTGELFF	TGCGCCAGCAGCCAAGATCCAATGAGTAACACCGGGGAGCTGTTTTTT
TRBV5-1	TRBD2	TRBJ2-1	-	CASSLDWGGREQFF	TGCGCCAGCAGCTTGGATTGGGGCGGGAGGGAGCAGTTCTTC
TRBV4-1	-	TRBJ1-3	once	CASSQVSSSGNTIYF	TGCGCCAGCAGCCAAGTATCGAGCTCTGGAAACACCATATATTTT
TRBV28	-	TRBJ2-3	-	CASSRPVGLSTDTQYF	TGTGCCAGCAGTCGTCCGGTGGGACTCTCAACAGATACGCAGTATTTT
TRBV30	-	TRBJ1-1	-	CAWSEQGDSEAFF	TGTGCCTGGAGTGAACAGGGAGACTCTGAAGCTTTCTTT
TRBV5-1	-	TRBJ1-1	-	CASSLSKGWDTEAFF	TGCGCCAGCAGCTTGTCAAAGGGGTGGGACACTGAAGCTTTCTTT